This T cell receptor beta chain was captured in a study of post-analysis software for immune sequencing data. In the study overall: Patients had relapsing-remitting, secondary progressive or progressive-relapsing multiple sclerosis; some lacked subtype. Study results and caveats: Five or six TRBV segments were more frequent in patients than controls; TRBV5-6, TRBV5-1 and TRBV20-1 belonged to this group. Controls' normalized Chao1 diversity significantly exceeded that of multiple sclerosis patients.

As concerns this clonotype: What it binds is unknown.

Unique molecular identifiers tagged the TCR beta cDNA libraries. MiXCR was run by TCRdb on the PCR reads, yielding one entry per CDR3 protein. The repertoire holds almost 700,000 distinct CDR3 sequences, approximately 59% seen once, with approximately 11% in the top ten. V lost 6 bases, J lost 4 bases, and 16 bases lay in between. The V gene's germline CDR1 is SGHTA and CDR2 FQGNSA. The CDR3 is made up of 14 amino acids. The sequenced sample consisted of blood. The chain couples TRBV7-2 to TRBJ2-7; D perhaps matches TRBD2 (6 bases). This receptor was identified in a girl aged 2 to 10 with multiple sclerosis. The CDR3 DNA follows: TGTGCCAGCAGTTCCGGGACTTATATTTACGAGCAGTACTTC. It is translated as CASSSGTYIYEQYF. The complete variable domain, with remaining parts taken from reference TRBV7-2 and TRBJ2-7, reads GAGVSQSPSNKVTEKGKDVELRCDPISGHTALYWYRQSLGQGLEFLIYFQGNSAPDKSGLPSDRFSAERTGGSVSTLTIQRTQQEDSAVYLCASSSGTYIYEQYFGPGTRLTVT.